The 25 T cell receptor beta chains given below trace back to one sample, sequenced in a study of T cell responses to AZD1222 COVID-19 vaccine. Sequencing was performed with immunoSEQ multiplex PCR; in TCRdb, only in-frame clones are kept and a portion is missing. The sample yields about 130,000 clones, 90% to 95% seen once. The starting material was peripheral blood, obtained 28 days after the second AZD1222 dose. Source of these receptors: an adult who received the AZD1222 COVID-19 vaccine.

This chain uses TRBV6-5 with TRBJ1-2; D remains unclear. V lost 2 bases and J 2 bases, leaving 6 bases between the germline ends. The CDR3 has 13 amino acids. CDR1 is MNHEY, CDR2 SVGAGI, per germline. CDR3 protein: CASSYSKNYGYTF. Written as DNA, the CDR3 is TGTGCCAGCAGTTACAGCAAGAACTATGGCTACACCTTC.

This clone was seen just once. This chain's CDR3 is CASSLMGVASQPQHF. The CDR3 nucleotides are TGTGCCAGCAGCTTAATGGGGGTGGCGTCCCAGCCCCAGCATTTT. The chain couples TRBV7-8 to TRBJ1-5; possibly TRBD1 for D (5 bases). Germline CDR1 and CDR2: SGHVS and FQNEAQ. The CDR3 is made up of 15 amino acids. V gave up 2 bases and J gave up 7 bases, with 15 bases separating them.

The rearrangement uses TRBV30 and TRBJ1-2; no clear D. V was cut by 0 bases and J by 4 bases, with 12 bases left in between. CDR1 and CDR2 from the germline V gene are GTSNPN and SVGIG (reference sequence). The CDR3 covers 14 residues. The CDR3: CAWSVGGYGYGYTF. The CDR3 DNA reads TGTGCCTGGAGTGTTGGAGGGTATGGCTATGGCTACACCTTC.

V usage is TRBV30 and J usage is TRBJ1-2; TRBD1 might be the D (5 bases). Germline CDR1 is GTSNPN and CDR2 is SVGIG (reference sequence). Trimming left V 3 bases short and J 8 bases short, with 16 bases between. The CDR3 runs to 13 residues. This CDR3 reads CAWSPSGETGYTF. As DNA, the CDR3 is TGTGCCTGGAGCCCGTCGGGGGAGACAGGCTACACCTTC.

This chain joins TRBV6-5 and TRBJ2-3; no reliable D call. V lost 8 bases to trimming and J lost 3 bases, with 9 bases between them. Germline V gene lookup returns CDR1 MNHEY and CDR2 SVGAGI. The CDR3 sequence is 12 residues long. The chain's CDR3 is CASGVWTDTQYF. In DNA, the CDR3 is TGTGCCAGCGGGGTCTGGACAGATACGCAGTATTTT.

V usage is TRBV18 and J usage is TRBJ1-5; 7 positions match TRBD1. V was pared by 3 bases and J by 6 bases, with 8 bases of the junction left unmatched. The CDR3 consists of 15 residues. The V gene's germline CDR1 is KGHSH and CDR2 LQKENI. CDR3 nucleotides: TGTGCCAGCTCACCCGAGGAGGGGGCGGGTCAGCCCCAGCATTTT. Protein: CASSPEEGAGQPQHF.

V usage is TRBV6-2 or TRBV6-3 and J usage is TRBJ1-1; D may be TRBD1 (5 bases). CDR3 length: 15 residues. V was pared by 5 bases and J by 7 bases, with 20 bases between. Looked up from germline, CDR1 is MNHEY and CDR2 is SVGEGT. The CDR3 DNA reads TGTGCCAGCAGTAAAACCCCAGACAGCATGAGTGAAGCTTTCTTT. Its translation is CASSKTPDSMSEAFF.

The CDR3 region is CASSLWGTYSNQPQHF. CDR3 nucleotides: TGTGCCAGCAGCTTATGGGGGACCTATAGCAATCAGCCCCAGCATTTT. This chain connects TRBV7-8 to TRBJ1-5; tentatively, D is TRBD1 (5 bases). CDR3 length: 16 amino acids. Germline V gives CDR1 SGHVS, CDR2 FQNEAQ. Trimming cost V 2 bases and J 0 bases, with 11 bases left between them.

The rearrangement links TRBV4-3 to TRBJ1-1; D is unresolved. Germline values: CDR1 LGHNA, CDR2 YSLEER. V lost 0 bases and J lost 1, with 9 bases in between. The CDR3 runs 15 residues. The CDR3 spells CASSQDRLTNTEAFF. The CDR3 DNA follows: TGCGCCAGCAGCCAAGACAGACTGACGAACACTGAAGCTTTCTTT.

The V call is TRBV4-1, the J call TRBJ2-1; TRBD1 agrees at 9 bases. The CDR3 is 15 amino acids. The germline V gene has CDR1 MGHRA and CDR2 YSYEKL. Trimming at V came to 2 bases and at J to 7 bases, leaving 6 bases not matched to a gene. CDR3 nucleotide sequence: TGCGCCAGCAGCCAAAACACCGGGACAGGGAATGAGCAGTTCTTC. Translating it yields CASSQNTGTGNEQFF.

This chain links TRBV19 with TRBJ2-1, with 7 bases fitting TRBD1. This CDR3 has 14 residues. Trimming cost V 3 bases and J 7 bases; bases outside gene matches: 6. CDR1 is LNHDA and CDR2 is SQIVND in the germline V gene (reference sequence). The CDR3 here is CASSITGESNEQFF. DNA for the CDR3: TGTGCCAGTAGTATCACAGGGGAATCAAATGAGCAGTTCTTC.

This rearrangement joins TRBV11-2 to TRBJ1-1; D is unresolved. The CDR3 spans 15 residues. Germline values: CDR1 SGHAT, CDR2 FQNNGV. Trimming shortened V by 6 bases and J by 0 bases, and 14 bases separated the two germline ends. The CDR3 DNA reads as TGTGCCAGCAGTTTGGAGAGCGCATTGAACACTGAAGCTTTCTTT. It codes for CASSLESALNTEAFF. Using reference TRBV11-2 and TRBJ1-1 for the parts outside the CDR3, the full variable domain is EAGVAQSPRYKIIEKRQSVAFWCNPISGHATLYWYQQILGQGPKLLIQFQNNGVVDDSQLPKDRFSAERLKGVDSTLKIQPAKLEDSAVYLCASSLESALNTEAFFGQGTRLTVV.

This chain uses TRBV28 with TRBJ1-2; tentative D call: TRBD1 (5 bases). Germline CDR1 and CDR2: MDHEN and SYDVKM. The germline V and J ends were trimmed by 6 bases and 3 bases, with 11 bases remaining between them. There are 13 residues in the CDR3. The CDR3 is CASREGRDYGYTF. The CDR3 nucleotides are TGTGCCAGCAGGGAAGGCAGGGACTATGGCTACACCTTC.

The V and J genes are TRBV5-4 and TRBJ2-1; TRBD1 aligns across 7 bases. Trimming removed 4 bases from V and 0 bases from J; junction bases left unmatched: 4. This CDR3 spans 15 amino acids. Germline CDR1 SGHNT, CDR2 YYREEE (reference sequence). The CDR3 DNA is TGTGCCAGCAGCCGACAGGGAAGCTCCTACAATGAGCAGTTCTTC. It specifies CASSRQGSSYNEQFF.

This clone was detected only a few times. This chain links TRBV5-4 with TRBJ2-5, with TRBD1 identical over 7 bases. Per germline, CDR1 SGHNT and CDR2 YYREEE (reference sequence). J gave up 2 bases and V 4 bases, and 5 bases lay outside the gene matches. The CDR3 has 14 amino acids. The CDR3 is CASSPGTAQETQYF. The DNA for the CDR3 is TGTGCCAGCAGCCCGGGGACAGCTCAAGAGACCCAGTACTTC.

This clone was observed a handful of times. V is TRBV9 and J is TRBJ2-2; 8 nucleotides line up with TRBD2. CDR1 and CDR2 from the germline V gene are SGDLS and YYNGEE. The CDR3 sequence is 17 residues long. The junction had 9 bases not matched to a gene; V was cut back by 4 bases and J by 1 base. The CDR3 region has the DNA TGTGCCAGCAGCCCTGGACTAGCCCGTGGGAACACCGGGGAGCTGTTTTTT. Amino acid sequence: CASSPGLARGNTGELFF.

This sequence joins TRBV6-5 and TRBJ2-3, with TRBD2 matching over 8 bases. This CDR3 is 15 amino acids long. V was pared by 5 bases and J by 7 bases, with 11 bases of the junction left unmatched. Germline CDR1 and CDR2: MNHEY and SVGAGI. CDR3 nucleotides: TGTGCCAGCAGTCGCTCGGGGGGGTCGTTGTATACGCAGTATTTT. Translation gives CASSRSGGSLYTQYF.

The V call is TRBV28, the J call TRBJ1-6; D call uncertain. Trimming pared 3 bases from V and 3 bases from J, leaving 6 bases between. This CDR3 is built from 14 residues. Germline V CDR1 and CDR2: MDHEN, SYDVKM. The CDR3 here is CASSFGFYNSPLHF. CDR3 sequence (DNA): TGTGCCAGCAGTTTCGGGTTCTATAATTCACCCCTCCACTTT. Full variable domain (outside the CDR3, taken from reference TRBV28 and TRBJ1-6): DVKVTQSSRYLVKRTGEKVFLECVQDMDHENMFWYRQDPGLGLRLIYFSYDVKMKEKGDIPEGYSVSREKKERFSLILESASTNQTSMYLCASSFGFYNSPLHFGNGTRLTVT.

The DNA for the CDR3 is TGTGCCAGCAGTGACGGTCGCAGCAAACCTTACAATGAGCAGTTCTTC. Protein product: CASSDGRSKPYNEQFF. The rearrangement uses TRBV2 and TRBJ2-1, with D unclear. Germline V CDR1 and CDR2: SNHLY, FYNNEI. V was cut by 3 bases and J by 4 bases, with 16 bases left in between. There are 16 residues in the CDR3.

The gene calls are TRBV7-2 and TRBJ2-1, with 8 bases lining up with TRBD2. Germline CDR1 reads SGHTA; CDR2 reads FQGNSA. The CDR3 runs 16 residues. J gave up 5 bases and V 5 bases, and 11 bases lay outside the gene matches. CDR3 region: CASSLVSGIMDNEQFF. The CDR3 nucleotides read TGTGCCAGCAGCCTCGTTAGCGGGATTATGGACAATGAGCAGTTCTTC.

The rearrangement links TRBV28 to TRBJ1-6; D is undetermined. This CDR3 is 14 amino acids long. Trimming removed 3 bases at V and 6 bases at J, with 9 bases between. Germline CDR1 is MDHEN and CDR2 is SYDVKM. For the CDR3, the DNA is TGTGCCAGCAGTTTCCCAGCGAGTAATTCACCCCTCCACTTT. The encoded protein is CASSFPASNSPLHF. The entire variable domain, with the rest obtained from reference TRBV28 and TRBJ1-6, is as follows: DVKVTQSSRYLVKRTGEKVFLECVQDMDHENMFWYRQDPGLGLRLIYFSYDVKMKEKGDIPEGYSVSREKKERFSLILESASTNQTSMYLCASSFPASNSPLHFGNGTRLTVT.

The count of this clone is one. The genes are TRBV30 and TRBJ2-2; D is unresolved. V was clipped by 4 bases and J by 8 bases, with 11 bases between them. The CDR3 has 12 residues. CDR1 and CDR2 from the germline V gene are GTSNPN and SVGIG (reference sequence). CDR3 nucleotide sequence: TGTGCCTGGATAACGTTGGCGGGGGAGCTGTTTTTT. It specifies CAWITLAGELFF.

The V and J genes are TRBV7-9 and TRBJ2-1; D possibly corresponds to TRBD2 (6 bases). Looked up from germline, CDR1 is SEHNR and CDR2 is FQNEAQ (reference sequence). The CDR3 is made up of 12 amino acids. Between the trimmed V and J ends, which lost 5 bases and 9 bases, there was a span of 11 bases. CDR3 region: CASSSGHAEQFF. Here the CDR3 DNA reads TGTGCCAGCAGCAGCGGGCATGCTGAGCAGTTCTTC.

V and J are TRBV7-9 and TRBJ1-2; the match to TRBD1 covers 7 bases. The ends lost 4 bases at V and 8 bases at J; junction bases unmatched: 13. Germline CDR1 is SEHNR and CDR2 is FQNEAQ (reference sequence). The CDR3 consists of 15 residues. CDR3 in DNA: TGTGCCAGCAGCTCCCTCGACAGGGCCTCTAGAGGCTACACCTTC. Encoded protein: CASSSLDRASRGYTF.

The CDR3 region has the DNA TGTGCCAGCAGGGGACAGGGGGAGACCCAGTACTTC. Residues: CASRGQGETQYF. The J gene is TRBJ2-5, the V gene TRBV2; TRBD1 matches at 10 bases. This CDR3 contains 12 residues. Losses at the gene ends were 6 bases for V and 5 bases for J; bases not matched to a gene: 0. Germline V gene data show CDR1 as SNHLY and CDR2 as FYNNEI.